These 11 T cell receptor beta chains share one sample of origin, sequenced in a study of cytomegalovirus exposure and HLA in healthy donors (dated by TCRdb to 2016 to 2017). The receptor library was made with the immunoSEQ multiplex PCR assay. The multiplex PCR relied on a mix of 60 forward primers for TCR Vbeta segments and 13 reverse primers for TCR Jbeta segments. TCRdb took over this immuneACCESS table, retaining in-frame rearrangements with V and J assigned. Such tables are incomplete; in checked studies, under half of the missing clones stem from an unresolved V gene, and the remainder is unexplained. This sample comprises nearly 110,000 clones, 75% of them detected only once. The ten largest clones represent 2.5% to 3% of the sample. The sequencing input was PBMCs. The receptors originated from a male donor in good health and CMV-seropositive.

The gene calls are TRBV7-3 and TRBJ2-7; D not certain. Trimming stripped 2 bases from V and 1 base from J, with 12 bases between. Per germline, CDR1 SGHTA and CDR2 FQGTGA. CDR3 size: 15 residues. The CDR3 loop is CASSLQSLGSYEQYF. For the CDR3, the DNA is TGTGCCAGCAGCTTACAGAGTCTAGGTTCCTACGAGCAGTACTTC.

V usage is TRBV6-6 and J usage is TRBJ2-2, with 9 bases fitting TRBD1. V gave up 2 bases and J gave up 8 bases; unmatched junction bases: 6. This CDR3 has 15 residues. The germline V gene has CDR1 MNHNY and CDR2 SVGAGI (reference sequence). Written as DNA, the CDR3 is TGTGCCAGCAGTTACACACAGGGGGCGGCTGGGGAGCTGTTTTTT. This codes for CASSYTQGAAGELFF.

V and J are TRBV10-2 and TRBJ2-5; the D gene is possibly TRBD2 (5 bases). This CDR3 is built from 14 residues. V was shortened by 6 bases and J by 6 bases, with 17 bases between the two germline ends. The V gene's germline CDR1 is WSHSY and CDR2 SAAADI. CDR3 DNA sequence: TGCGCCAGCAGAGAAGCGGAACCGCAGAAGACCCAGTACTTC. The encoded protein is CASREAEPQKTQYF.

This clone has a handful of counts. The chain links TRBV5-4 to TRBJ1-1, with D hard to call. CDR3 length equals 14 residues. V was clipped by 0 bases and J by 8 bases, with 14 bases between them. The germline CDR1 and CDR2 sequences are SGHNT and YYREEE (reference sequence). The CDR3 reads CASSLAGLGREAFF. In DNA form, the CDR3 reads TGTGCCAGCAGCTTGGCCGGTCTCGGCAGGGAAGCTTTCTTT.

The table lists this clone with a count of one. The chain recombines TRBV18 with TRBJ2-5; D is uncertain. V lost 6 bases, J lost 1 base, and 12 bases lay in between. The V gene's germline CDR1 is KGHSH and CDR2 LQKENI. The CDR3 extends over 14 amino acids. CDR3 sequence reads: CASSQRVAQETQYF. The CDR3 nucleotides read TGTGCCAGCTCCCAACGGGTCGCCCAAGAGACCCAGTACTTC.

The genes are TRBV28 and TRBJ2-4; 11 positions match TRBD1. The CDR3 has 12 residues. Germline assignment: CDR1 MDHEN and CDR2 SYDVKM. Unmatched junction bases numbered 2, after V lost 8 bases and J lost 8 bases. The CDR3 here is CASSGQGDIQYF. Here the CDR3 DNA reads TGTGCCAGCTCGGGACAGGGGGACATTCAGTACTTC.

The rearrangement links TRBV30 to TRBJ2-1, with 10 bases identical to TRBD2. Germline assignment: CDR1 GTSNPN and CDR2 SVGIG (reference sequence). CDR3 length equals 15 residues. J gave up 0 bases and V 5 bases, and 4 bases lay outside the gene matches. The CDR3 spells CAWGAGGSSYNEQFF. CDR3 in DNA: TGTGCCTGGGGAGCGGGAGGGAGCTCCTACAATGAGCAGTTCTTC.

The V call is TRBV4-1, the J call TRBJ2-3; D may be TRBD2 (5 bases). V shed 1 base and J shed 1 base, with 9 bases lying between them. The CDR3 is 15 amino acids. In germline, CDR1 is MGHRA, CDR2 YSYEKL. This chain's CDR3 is CASSQVEGGTDTQYF. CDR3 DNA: TGCGCCAGCAGCCAAGTTGAGGGTGGCACAGATACGCAGTATTTT.

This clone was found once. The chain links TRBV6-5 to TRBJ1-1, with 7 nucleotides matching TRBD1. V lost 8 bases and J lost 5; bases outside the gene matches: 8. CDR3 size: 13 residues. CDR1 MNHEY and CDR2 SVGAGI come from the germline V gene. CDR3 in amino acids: CASAQGKETEAFF. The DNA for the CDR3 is TGTGCCAGCGCACAGGGGAAGGAGACTGAAGCTTTCTTT.

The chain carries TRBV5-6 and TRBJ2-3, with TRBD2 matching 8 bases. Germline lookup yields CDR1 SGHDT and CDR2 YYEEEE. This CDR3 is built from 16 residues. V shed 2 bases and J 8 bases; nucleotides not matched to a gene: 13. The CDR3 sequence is CASSFRAGASRGTQYF. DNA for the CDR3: TGTGCCAGCAGCTTTAGAGCGGGGGCCAGTCGGGGTACGCAGTATTTT.

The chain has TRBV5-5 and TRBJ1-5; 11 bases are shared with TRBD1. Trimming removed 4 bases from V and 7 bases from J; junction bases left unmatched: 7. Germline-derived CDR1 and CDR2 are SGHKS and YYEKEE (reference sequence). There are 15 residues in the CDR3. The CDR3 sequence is CASSRGQGARQPQHF. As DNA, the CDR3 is TGTGCCAGCAGCCGCGGACAGGGGGCCAGACAGCCCCAGCATTTT.